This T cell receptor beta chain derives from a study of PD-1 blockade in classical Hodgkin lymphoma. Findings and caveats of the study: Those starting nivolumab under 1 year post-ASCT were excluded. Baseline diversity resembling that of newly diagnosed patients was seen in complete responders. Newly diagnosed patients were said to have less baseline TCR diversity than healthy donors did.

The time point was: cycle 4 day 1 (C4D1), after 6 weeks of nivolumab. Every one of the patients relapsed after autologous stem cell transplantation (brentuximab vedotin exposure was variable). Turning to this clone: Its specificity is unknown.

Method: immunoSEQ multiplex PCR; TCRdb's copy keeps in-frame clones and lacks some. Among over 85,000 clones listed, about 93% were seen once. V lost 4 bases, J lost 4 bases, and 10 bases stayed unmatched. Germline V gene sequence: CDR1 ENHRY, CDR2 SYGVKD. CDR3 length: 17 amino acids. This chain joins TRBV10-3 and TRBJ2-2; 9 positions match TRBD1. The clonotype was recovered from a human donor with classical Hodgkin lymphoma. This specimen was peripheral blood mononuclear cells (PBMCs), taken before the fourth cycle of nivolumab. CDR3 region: CAISGGTGKSGTGELFF. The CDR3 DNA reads TGTGCCATCAGTGGGGGGACAGGGAAGAGCGGCACCGGGGAGCTGTTTTTT.